A selection of T cell receptor beta chains follows, all from one sample in a study of T cell repertoires in cytomegalovirus infection. TCRdb re-derived calls from the reads in MiXCR, one entry per CDR3 protein. The sample records about 500,000 distinct CDR3 sequences, 33% being singletons. Their cognate antigens are unknown. The source material was cultured PBMCs, sampled from culture after CMV antigen stimulation. These receptors originate from a human donor in good health (CMV status not recorded). Some clones in this sample may be carry-over from other donors' samples. Each CDR3 is given with its conserved first and last residue. The D gene is left open where the match is weak. Some rows mark clone size as missing; the rest say once, few, many or name a class of expanded clone.

j_call d_call v_call clone_size cdr3_aa cdr3_nt
TRBJ2-3 - TRBV11-3 few CASSLDLVADTDTQYF TGTGCCAGCAGCTTAGACCTGGTCGCGGATACAGATACGCAGTATTTT
TRBJ2-1 - TRBV11-2 - CASQRLNNEQFF TGTGCCAGCCAGAGGCTAAACAATGAGCAGTTCTTC
TRBJ1-1 - TRBV7-8 few CASRVGGGKNTEAFF TGTGCCAGTCGTGTGGGGGGAGGAAAGAACACTGAAGCTTTCTTT
TRBJ2-1 - TRBV24-1 few CATSLQGTGLEQFF TGTGCCACCAGTTTACAGGGGACGGGACTCGAGCAGTTCTTC
TRBJ1-6 - TRBV12-3/TRBV12-4 - CASLQGHNNSPLHF TGTGCCAGCCTACAGGGCCATAATAATTCACCCCTCCACTTT
TRBJ2-1 TRBD2 TRBV19 - CASSRGTSGRNEQFF TGTGCCAGTAGTCGCGGGACTAGCGGGAGGAATGAGCAGTTCTTC
TRBJ2-7 TRBD2 TRBV9 - CASSAGLVPTPSYEQYF TGTGCCAGCAGCGCCGGACTAGTTCCCACCCCCTCCTACGAGCAGTACTTC
TRBJ2-5 TRBD2 TRBV24-1 few CATRALAIQETQYF TGTGCCACCCGGGCACTAGCGATCCAAGAGACCCAGTACTTC
TRBJ1-2 TRBD1 TRBV28 - CASRLGDRESYGYTF TGTGCCAGCAGACTTGGGGACAGGGAAAGCTATGGCTACACCTTC
TRBJ2-5 TRBD2 TRBV6-1 - CASSEGAGAGRETQYF TGTGCCAGCAGTGAAGGGGCGGGAGCGGGGCGGGAGACCCAGTACTTC
TRBJ2-3 - TRBV11-2 - CASSLALPSDTQYF TGTGCCAGCAGCTTAGCTCTCCCCTCGGATACGCAGTATTTT
TRBJ2-1 TRBD2 TRBV5-1 few CASSQSGRADNEQFF TGCGCCAGCAGCCAGAGCGGGAGGGCCGACAATGAGCAGTTCTTC
TRBJ2-5 - TRBV4-3 - CASSQGIEYQETQYF TGCGCCAGCAGCCAAGGAATAGAGTACCAAGAGACCCAGTACTTC
TRBJ2-1 TRBD2 TRBV7-3 few CASSPTISGSSYNEQFF TGTGCCAGCAGCCCTACAATTAGCGGGAGTTCCTACAATGAGCAGTTCTTC
TRBJ2-5 TRBD2 TRBV5-5 - CASSVRTSGSLETQYF TGTGCCAGCAGCGTACGGACTAGCGGGAGTCTGGAGACCCAGTACTTC
TRBJ1-1 - TRBV7-2 many CASSLVAGVAAEAFF TGTGCCAGCAGCTTAGTTGCAGGGGTTGCGGCTGAAGCTTTCTTT
TRBJ2-2 - TRBV7-2 - CASQLSVAGELFF TGTGCCAGCCAGCTGTCCGTGGCCGGGGAGCTGTTTTTT
TRBJ1-3 - TRBV29-1 - CSATGVGGNTIYF TGCAGCGCTACAGGTGTGGGGGGAAACACCATATATTTT
TRBJ2-1 TRBD2 TRBV12-3/TRBV12-4 once CASRARGGRYEQFF TGTGCCAGCAGGGCCCGCGGCGGGAGGTATGAGCAGTTCTTC
TRBJ1-5 TRBD1 TRBV7-6 many CASIPQLDRDSNQPQHF TGTGCCAGCATCCCCCAACTGGACAGGGATAGCAATCAGCCCCAGCATTTT
TRBJ1-1 - TRBV7-2 - CASSLGRQGGWSDTEAFF TGTGCCAGCAGCTTAGGGAGACAAGGAGGGTGGTCCGACACTGAAGCTTTCTTT
TRBJ1-2 - TRBV12-3/TRBV12-4 - CASSYTGEGNGYTF TGTGCCAGCAGTTATACGGGGGAAGGAAATGGCTACACCTTC
TRBJ1-2 TRBD1 TRBV27 - CASQNAGTGKGYTF TGTGCCAGTCAGAACGCCGGGACAGGGAAAGGCTACACCTTC
TRBJ1-2 - TRBV12-3/TRBV12-4 - CASSYRVPTIYGYTF TGTGCCAGCAGCTACAGGGTTCCAACCATCTATGGCTACACCTTC
TRBJ2-3 TRBD2 TRBV27 - CASSRGRAQYF TGTGCCAGCAGCCGGGGGAGGGCGCAGTATTTT
TRBJ2-5 TRBD2 TRBV10-3 - CAIRGLAEQETQYF TGTGCCATCAGAGGTCTAGCGGAGCAAGAGACCCAGTACTTC
TRBJ1-5 - TRBV28 few CASSNIQPQHF TGTGCCAGCAGTAACATTCAGCCCCAGCATTTT
TRBJ2-1 - TRBV19 - CASSVFGRRSYNEQFF TGTGCCAGTAGTGTATTCGGCCGCCGCTCCTACAATGAGCAGTTCTTC
TRBJ2-7 - TRBV6-2/TRBV6-3 - CASSYGRRYEQYF TGTGCCAGCAGTTACGGAAGACGCTACGAGCAGTACTTC
TRBJ2-1 - TRBV7-3 many CASSSFIGDGEQFF TGTGCCAGCAGCTCATTCATCGGGGACGGTGAGCAGTTCTTC
TRBJ2-1 - TRBV7-9 many CASSQNAASSSEQFF TGTGCCAGCAGCCAGAACGCGGCTAGCTCAAGTGAGCAGTTCTTC
TRBJ2-2 TRBD2 TRBV7-8 many CASRPPPSGSLTGELFF TGTGCCAGCAGACCGCCACCTAGCGGGAGCCTCACCGGGGAGCTGTTTTTT
TRBJ2-1 TRBD2 TRBV5-6 - CASSRLGLAQSNEQFF TGTGCCAGCAGCCGCTTGGGACTAGCGCAGTCGAATGAGCAGTTCTTC
TRBJ2-5 - TRBV11-2 - CASRPGTQETQYF TGTGCCAGCCGTCCCGGGACACAAGAGACCCAGTACTTC
TRBJ2-2 TRBD1 TRBV7-9 - CASSLLPGQPGTGELFF TGTGCCAGCAGCTTACTACCGGGACAGCCGGGCACCGGGGAGCTGTTTTTT
TRBJ2-1 TRBD2 TRBV4-3 - CASSQDLNRGLAGANEQFF TGCGCCAGCAGCCAAGATCTTAATAGGGGACTAGCGGGAGCCAATGAGCAGTTCTTC
TRBJ2-2 - TRBV7-2 - CASSLDSTGPGELFF TGTGCCAGCAGCTTAGATTCAACAGGGCCCGGGGAGCTGTTTTTT
TRBJ2-3 - TRBV6-1 - CASSLRERDTQYF TGTGCCAGCAGTTTACGGGAGCGAGATACGCAGTATTTT
TRBJ1-5 TRBD1 TRBV20-1 - CSASALDRGRDQPQHF TGCAGTGCTAGCGCCCTAGACAGGGGAAGGGATCAGCCCCAGCATTTT
TRBJ2-5 TRBD2 TRBV12-3/TRBV12-4 - CASSSPPGGQETQYF TGTGCCAGCAGTTCCCCCCCGGGGGGGCAAGAGACCCAGTACTTC
TRBJ2-2 TRBD2 TRBV7-8 few CASSYYSPLAAATGELFF TGTGCCAGCAGCTACTATTCTCCGCTAGCGGCCGCCACCGGGGAGCTGTTTTTT
TRBJ1-2 - TRBV12-3/TRBV12-4 few CASSSAGFSYGYTF TGTGCCAGCAGCTCAGCAGGGTTTAGCTATGGCTACACCTTC
TRBJ1-5 - TRBV19 - CASNSNRGQGYNQPQHF TGTGCCAGTAACTCAAACCGCGGGCAGGGCTACAATCAGCCCCAGCATTTT
TRBJ2-5 TRBD2 TRBV20-1 - CSASLAGQETQYF TGCAGTGCTTCCTTAGCGGGGCAAGAGACCCAGTACTTC
TRBJ2-3 TRBD2 TRBV7-2 - CASSREASGHDHTQYF TGTGCCAGCAGCCGGGAGGCTAGCGGGCACGACCATACGCAGTATTTT
TRBJ2-3 TRBD2 TRBV29-1 - CSVVGGRAGDTQYF TGCAGCGTTGTAGGCGGGAGGGCCGGAGATACGCAGTATTTT
TRBJ1-6 - TRBV7-2 few CASSLAGKNNSPLHF TGTGCCAGCAGCTTAGCAGGGAAGAATAATTCACCCCTCCACTTT
TRBJ2-5 - TRBV7-2 few CASSLNQGAETQYF TGTGCCAGCAGCTTAAACCAGGGCGCGGAGACCCAGTACTTC
TRBJ2-1 - TRBV28 few CASSLRVGRNNEQFF TGTGCCAGCAGTCTCCGGGTAGGGAGAAACAATGAGCAGTTCTTC
TRBJ2-3 - TRBV19 - CASSLSGVGPNTQYF TGTGCCAGTAGTCTCTCGGGCGTTGGACCGAATACGCAGTATTTT
TRBJ2-7 - TRBV18 few CASSPAGLSYEQYF TGTGCCAGCTCACCCGCGGGTTTATCGTACGAGCAGTACTTC
TRBJ2-1 TRBD2 TRBV7-9 - CASRSLAGVEQFF TGTGCCAGCAGGTCTTTAGCGGGAGTTGAGCAGTTCTTC
TRBJ1-1 - TRBV10-3 many CAISGQLNTEAFF TGTGCCATCAGTGGACAGTTGAACACTGAAGCTTTCTTT
TRBJ1-1 - TRBV7-2 many CASSLAGGSGEAFF TGTGCCAGCAGCTTAGCCGGGGGATCAGGTGAAGCTTTCTTT
TRBJ1-5 - TRBV30 - CAWSRGGMYQPQHF TGTGCCTGGAGTAGAGGGGGGATGTATCAGCCCCAGCATTTT
TRBJ2-1 - TRBV7-6 few CASSSRDSNNEQFF TGTGCCAGCAGCTCCCGGGACTCAAACAATGAGCAGTTCTTC
TRBJ1-4 - TRBV6-1 - CASTSLSGTTGGKLFF TGTGCCAGCACCTCCCTCTCCGGGACGACGGGGGGAAAACTGTTTTTT
TRBJ2-7 TRBD1 TRBV27 - CASSWDRGQRGEQYF TGTGCCAGCAGTTGGGACAGGGGGCAACGGGGCGAGCAGTACTTC